This TCR beta chain originates from a study of blood T cell repertoires in COVID-19. Overall study: Researchers got acute and convalescent COVID-19 samples from the United States, Italy and Spain. PBMCs, B-cell-depleted T cells, or T cells were the source of the cDNA or gDNA that made up the material.

V dropped 0 bases and J dropped 4 bases, with 12 bases sitting between them. The CDR3 length is 15 residues. Germline V gene data show CDR1 as LGHDT and CDR2 as YNNKEL (reference sequence). Repertoires were generated with immunoSEQ multiplex PCR, while TCRdb's copy carries only in-frame clones and drops some. The table lists 220,000 or so clones, 84% of them singletons, with 6.8% in the top ten. The cohort comprised adults aged about 18 to 90 years residing in 20 to 25 US areas. Participants' own reports of clinical history determined their cohort assignment. The chain carries TRBV3-1 (or the pseudogene TRBV3-2) and TRBJ1-2, with D possibly matching TRBD1 (5 bases). The specimen sequenced was PBMCs or T cells enriched from blood (not recorded which). This receptor was obtained from a middle-aged woman who had recovered from COVID-19. The DNA of the CDR3 is TGTGCCAGCAGCCAAGATCTGGAGGGGTTCTATGGCTACACCTTC. Its protein product is CASSQDLEGFYGYTF.